This TCR beta chain comes out of a study of T cells after yellow fever vaccination. In the study overall: The fractions with low cell numbers were processed using SMART-Seq v4 Ultra Low Input.

The study's findings and limits: Some clonotypes, a small share, were shared between CD4 and CD8 compartments. A weaker secondary response peaked on day 5, the primary on day 15. In FACS-sorted repertoires, abundant clonotypes from the bulk population could appear as contaminants.

TCRdb re-called the 5' RACE reads with MiXCR, one entry per CDR3 protein. In the table there are 620,000 or so distinct CDR3 sequences, 12% of which are singletons. Trimming removed 6 bases from V and 0 bases from J; junction bases left unmatched: 7. Germline V gene data show CDR1 as LNHDA and CDR2 as SQIVND (reference sequence). The CDR3 loop spans 17 amino acids. On this clonotype: Its specificity is not known.

The chain carries TRBV19 and TRBJ2-7; 14 bases agree with TRBD2. The sequence was collected from a man aged 25 to 45 who received the YFV17D yellow fever vaccine. The starting material was PBMCs, obtained on the day of the yellow fever booster vaccination. CDR3 loop: CASRMGGLAGDSYEQYF. The CDR3 DNA is TGTGCCAGTAGAATGGGGGGACTAGCGGGAGACTCCTACGAGCAGTACTTC. Based on the CDR3 plus reference TRBV19 and TRBJ2-7, the full variable domain is DGGITQSPKYLFRKEGQNVTLSCEQNLNHDAMYWYRQDPGQGLRLIYYSQIVNDFQKGDIAEGYSVSREKKESFPLTVTSAQKNPTAFYLCASRMGGLAGDSYEQYFGPGTRLTVT.